Following are 25 T cell receptor beta chains from one sample sequenced in a study of OX40 agonist ivuxolimab in advanced cancers. Measured with immunoSEQ multiplex PCR; TCRdb has only the in-frame clones, and not every one. The repertoire holds fewer than 55,000 clones, with around 84% as singletons. The input for sequencing was CD4+ or CD8+ T cells sorted from blood, taken in a trial of the OX40 agonist ivuxolimab. Source of these receptors: an adult with an advanced solid tumor such as melanoma, head and neck, liver or kidney cancer.

This clone has more than one count but fewer than ten. CDR3 residues: CASSLLGGSNQPQHF. The CDR3 DNA follows: TGTGCCAGCAGCTTACTTGGGGGGAGCAATCAGCCCCAGCATTTT. The chain uses TRBV7-3 and TRBJ1-5; possible D gene TRBD1, 5 bases. This CDR3 is built from 15 residues. Germline lookup yields CDR1 SGHTA and CDR2 FQGTGA. V was trimmed by 2 bases and J by 1 base, leaving 9 bases between them.

The chain couples TRBV30 to TRBJ2-1; D is possibly TRBD1 or TRBD2 (5 bases each). The V gene's germline CDR1 is GTSNPN and CDR2 SVGIG (reference sequence). This CDR3 is built from 14 residues. Trimming removed 2 bases at V and 5 bases at J, with 13 bases between. CDR3 sequence reads: CAWSSASRDNEQFF. The CDR3 DNA reads TGTGCCTGGAGTAGTGCTAGCAGGGACAATGAGCAGTTCTTC.

The gene calls are TRBV4-2 and TRBJ2-2, with 8 nucleotides matching TRBD2. V gave up 0 bases and J gave up 7 bases; unmatched junction bases: 10. The CDR3 totals 17 residues. Germline assignment: CDR1 LGHNA and CDR2 YNFKEQ. CDR3 sequence reads: CASSQDLDGTSNGELFF. The CDR3 nucleotides are TGTGCCAGCAGCCAAGATTTGGATGGGACTAGTAACGGGGAGCTGTTTTTT.

The V and J genes are TRBV10-3 and TRBJ2-7; D possibly corresponds to TRBD1 (7 bases). This CDR3 has 14 residues. Germline-derived CDR1 and CDR2 are ENHRY and SYGVKD. V was trimmed by 8 bases and J by 6 bases, leaving 20 bases between them. CDR3 nucleotide sequence: TGTGCCATCTTACCGGAGGGGGCGAGGTCCGAGCAGTACTTC. It translates to CAILPEGARSEQYF.

The chain couples TRBV5-8 to TRBJ2-5; 13 bases are a match to TRBD2. Germline CDR1 SGHTS, CDR2 YDEGEE. The ends lost 4 bases at V and 5 bases at J; junction bases unmatched: 8. The CDR3 has 16 amino acids. The CDR3 is CASSPTSGGAGETQYF. CDR3 sequence (DNA): TGTGCCAGCAGCCCCACTAGCGGGGGGGCGGGGGAGACCCAGTACTTC.

This clone was observed once. The chain employs TRBV5-4 and TRBJ2-7, with 7 bases matching TRBD2. Germline-derived CDR1 and CDR2 are SGHNT and YYREEE (reference sequence). CDR3 length: 14 residues. V was pared by 2 bases and J by 2 bases, with 4 bases of the junction left unmatched. Here the CDR3 reads CASSFGAGPYEQYF. DNA of the CDR3: TGTGCCAGCAGCTTCGGAGCGGGGCCCTACGAGCAGTACTTC.

V is TRBV2 and J is TRBJ1-5; D not resolved. CDR1 SNHLY and CDR2 FYNNEI come from the germline V gene. This CDR3 contains 14 residues. V was clipped by 6 bases and J by 0 bases, with 9 bases between them. The CDR3 reads CASRVSYSNQPQHF. The CDR3 nucleotides read TGTGCCAGCAGAGTTAGCTATAGCAATCAGCCCCAGCATTTT.

The chain recombines TRBV19 with TRBJ1-5, with D perhaps matching TRBD1 (5 bases). V shed 2 bases and J shed 0 bases, with 8 bases lying between them. The CDR3 totals 15 residues. CDR1 LNHDA and CDR2 SQIVND come from the germline V gene (reference sequence). CDR3 bases: TGTGCCAGTAGTATACTAGGGGATAGCAATCAGCCCCAGCATTTT. Its translation is CASSILGDSNQPQHF.

The J gene is TRBJ2-7, the V gene TRBV5-4, with TRBD2 identical over 7 bases. The V and J ends lost 0 bases and 5 bases, in that order; junction bases with no gene match: 8. CDR1 and CDR2 (germline): SGHNT, YYREEE (reference sequence). The CDR3 extends over 15 amino acids. The CDR3 reads CASSLGPGEGNEQYF. In DNA, the CDR3 is TGTGCCAGCAGCTTGGGTCCGGGGGAGGGGAACGAGCAGTACTTC.

The chain combines TRBV19 with TRBJ2-7; weak D call: TRBD1 (6 bases). This CDR3 has 13 amino acids. The germline V gene has CDR1 LNHDA and CDR2 SQIVND (reference sequence). Trimming shortened V by 3 bases and J by 6 bases, and 12 bases separated the two germline ends. The DNA of the CDR3 is TGTGCCAGTAGTATGGGGGCAGGGACCGAGCAGTACTTC. Amino acids: CASSMGAGTEQYF.

J is TRBJ2-1 and V is TRBV27; the D gene is possibly TRBD2 (6 bases). Germline CDR1 MNHEY, CDR2 SMNVEV (reference sequence). This CDR3 contains 18 residues. Trimming cost V 6 bases and J 4 bases, with 25 bases left between them. CDR3 loop: CASSLSPPFGGLYNEQFF. CDR3 in DNA: TGTGCCAGCAGCCTAAGCCCCCCCTTCGGCGGACTATACAATGAGCAGTTCTTC.

CDR3 in amino acids: CAWSVSGDPYSPLHF. For the CDR3, the DNA is TGTGCCTGGAGTGTATCGGGCGATCCCTATTCACCCCTCCACTTT. The rearrangement links TRBV30 to TRBJ1-6; D is ambiguous. This CDR3 has 15 amino acids. In germline, CDR1 is GTSNPN, CDR2 SVGIG (reference sequence). Deletions cut 0 bases from V and 8 bases from J, with 14 bases between.

This sequence joins TRBV2 and TRBJ2-3; possible D gene TRBD2, 6 bases. The CDR3 totals 15 residues. The germline V and J ends were trimmed by 3 bases and 0 bases, with 10 bases remaining between them. Germline loops: CDR1 SNHLY, CDR2 FYNNEI. CDR3 in DNA: TGTGCCAGCAGTGAGGGCGGGGCAAGCACAGATACGCAGTATTTT. It yields the protein CASSEGGASTDTQYF.

The CDR3 loop reads CASSGGDRGPLYEQYF. The DNA of the CDR3 is TGTGCCAGCAGTGGGGGAGACAGGGGGCCTCTTTACGAGCAGTACTTC. V gene TRBV2 combines with J gene TRBJ2-7, with 10 nucleotides matching TRBD1. The trim removed 4 bases at V and 4 bases at J, leaving 10 bases unmatched. The germline CDR1 and CDR2 sequences are SNHLY and FYNNEI. This CDR3 contains 16 residues.

This clone has a handful of counts. This sequence joins TRBV5-1 and TRBJ1-1; 7 bases agree with TRBD1. The length of the CDR3 is 13 residues. V lost 7 bases and J lost 1; bases outside the gene matches: 4. In germline, CDR1 is SGHRS, CDR2 YFSETQ. The CDR3 sequence: CASGRGRNTEAFF. CDR3 in DNA: TGCGCCAGCGGTAGGGGGCGGAACACTGAAGCTTTCTTT.

V and J are TRBV5-6 and TRBJ2-7; D is unresolved. The CDR3 has 14 residues. Trimming removed 0 bases from V and 2 bases from J, with 9 bases in between. Germline CDR1 reads SGHDT; CDR2 reads YYEEEE. CDR3 sequence (DNA): TGTGCCAGCAGCTTGGGGTCAGGAACCTACGAGCAGTACTTC. Its protein product is CASSLGSGTYEQYF.

This clone is judged medium-sized. The chain employs TRBV11-2 and TRBJ1-3; maybe TRBD1 (6 bases). The CDR3 runs to 14 residues. Looked up from germline, CDR1 is SGHAT and CDR2 is FQNNGV. V lost 0 bases and J 6 bases, leaving 9 bases between the germline ends. The CDR3 loop reads CASSLDHRVNTIYF. DNA of the CDR3: TGTGCCAGCAGCTTAGATCACAGGGTAAACACCATATATTTT.

This clone was seen a few times. For the CDR3, the DNA is TGTGCCAGCAGCTTCTTGGCAGATACGCAGTATTTT. Protein sequence: CASSFLADTQYF. The chain uses TRBV5-4 and TRBJ2-3; no firm D call. The CDR3 has 12 amino acids. Trimming removed 2 bases at V and 4 bases at J, with 5 bases between. Germline CDR1 is SGHNT and CDR2 is YYREEE (reference sequence).

In this sample, this clone is medium-sized. V usage is TRBV6-1 and J usage is TRBJ2-3; 7 positions match TRBD1. V trimming: 8 bases; J trimming: 6 bases; junction bases outside the gene matches: 8. This CDR3 is 13 amino acids long. CDR1 is MNHNS, CDR2 SASEGT, per germline. The CDR3 reads CASADREIDTQYF. The CDR3 nucleotides are TGTGCCAGCGCCGACAGGGAAATCGATACGCAGTATTTT.

Only a few counts were recorded for this clone. The chain combines TRBV4-2 with TRBJ2-4; no definite D call. Germline lookup yields CDR1 LGHNA and CDR2 YNFKEQ. V lost 2 bases and J 8 bases, leaving 10 bases between the germline ends. The CDR3 length is 13 residues. CDR3 sequence reads: CASSQTAWDIQYF. CDR3 sequence (DNA): TGTGCCAGCAGCCAAACCGCTTGGGACATTCAGTACTTC.

The rearrangement links TRBV7-6 to TRBJ1-2; D not resolved. V dropped 1 base and J dropped 3 bases, with 6 bases sitting between them. CDR1 and CDR2 from the germline V gene are SGHVS and FNYEAQ. This CDR3 comprises 13 residues. The CDR3 reads CASSLGEDYGYTF. The CDR3 DNA follows: TGTGCCAGCAGCTTAGGCGAGGACTATGGCTACACCTTC.

This chain links TRBV7-9 with TRBJ2-5, with 10 bases identical to TRBD2. The ends lost 4 bases at V and 4 bases at J; junction bases unmatched: 6. Germline V CDR1 and CDR2: SEHNR, FQNEAQ (reference sequence). The CDR3 loop spans 15 amino acids. CDR3 protein: CASSWVAGGLETQYF. The CDR3 DNA reads as TGTGCCAGCAGCTGGGTAGCGGGGGGCCTAGAGACCCAGTACTTC.

The chain couples TRBV6-6 to TRBJ1-5, with 7 bases aligning to TRBD1. Germline loops: CDR1 MNHNY, CDR2 SVGAGI (reference sequence). V lost 5 bases, J lost 7 bases, and 11 bases stayed unmatched. This CDR3 region has 15 residues. Here the CDR3 reads CASSEAGTVYQPQHF. The CDR3 DNA reads as TGTGCCAGCAGTGAGGCCGGGACAGTTTACCAGCCCCAGCATTTT.

The V gene is TRBV29-1, the J gene TRBJ2-5; D remains unclear. V dropped 2 bases and J dropped 4 bases, with 14 bases sitting between them. This CDR3 has 14 amino acids. CDR1 SQVTM and CDR2 ANQGSEA come from the germline V gene. This chain's CDR3 is CSVEPERWGETQYF. The CDR3 DNA reads TGCAGCGTTGAACCAGAAAGGTGGGGAGAGACCCAGTACTTC.

The V call is TRBV15, the J call TRBJ1-6, with D unclear. The V end lost 0 bases, the J end lost 5 bases, and 8 bases lay between the germline ends. This CDR3 has 15 amino acids. Germline CDR1 reads LNHNV; CDR2 reads YYDKDF (reference sequence). Written as DNA, the CDR3 is TGTGCCACCAGCAGAGATCTCGGGAATAATTCACCCCTCCACTTT. This sequence encodes CATSRDLGNNSPLHF.